This T cell receptor (beta chain) is from a study of T cells of healthy individuals. V was cut by 4 bases and J by 8 bases, with 11 bases left in between. Germline CDR1 reads SQVTM; CDR2 reads ANQGSEA. The CDR3 contains 11 residues. This clonotype was seen at least ten times. One entry per CDR3 protein results from TCRdb running MiXCR on the 5' RACE reads. The profile shows about 41,000 distinct CDR3 sequences, 4.5% of them singletons. The V gene is TRBV29-1, the J gene TRBJ1-1; no reliable D call. This TCR came from a human donor in good health. CDR3 DNA: TGCAGCGTTGTGGAGCAGGTCGAAGCTTTCTTT. Amino acids: CSVVEQVEAFF. The entire variable domain, with the rest obtained from reference TRBV29-1 and TRBJ1-1, is as follows: SAVISQKPSRDICQRGTSLTIQCQVDSQVTMMFWYRQQPGQSLTLIATANQGSEATYESGFVIDKFPISRPNLTFSTLTVSNMSPEDSSIYLCSVVEQVEAFFGQGTRLTVV.